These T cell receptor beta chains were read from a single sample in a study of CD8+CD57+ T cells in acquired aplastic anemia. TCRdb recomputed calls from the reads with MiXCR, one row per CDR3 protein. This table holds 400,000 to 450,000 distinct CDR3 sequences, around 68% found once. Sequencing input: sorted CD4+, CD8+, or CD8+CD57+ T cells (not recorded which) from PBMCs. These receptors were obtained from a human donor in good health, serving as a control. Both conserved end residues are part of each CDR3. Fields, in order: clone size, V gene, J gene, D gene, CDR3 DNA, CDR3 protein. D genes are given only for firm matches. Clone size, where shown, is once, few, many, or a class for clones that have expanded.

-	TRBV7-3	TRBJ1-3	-	TGTGCCAGCAGCTTAGGGGGGTTATATGGAAACACCATATATTTT	CASSLGGLYGNTIYF
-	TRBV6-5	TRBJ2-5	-	TGTGCCATCCTGACATCAAGAGACCAGTACTTC	CAILTSRDQYF
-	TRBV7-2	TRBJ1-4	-	TGTGCCAGCAGCTTATCCACCTACGAGCAGTACCTCTGGTTT	CASSLSTYEQYLWF
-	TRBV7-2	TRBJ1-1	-	TGTGCCAGGAGTCATACGGGGTACCAAGCTTTCTTT	CARSHTGYQAFF
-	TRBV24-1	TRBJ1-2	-	TGTGCCACCAGTGATCCCCAAAGGACGTACGATGGCTACACCTTC	CATSDPQRTYDGYTF
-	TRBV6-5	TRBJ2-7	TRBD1	TGTGCCAGCACCGGGACAGGGATCCACGAGCAGTACTTC	CASTGTGIHEQYF
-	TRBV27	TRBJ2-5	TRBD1	TGTGCCAGCAGTTTTCGGACAGGGGTGGAGACCCAGTACTTC	CASSFRTGVETQYF
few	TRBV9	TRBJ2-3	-	TGTGCCAGCAGCTCCCACGGAGAGCTGAACTACGAGCATACGCAGTATTTT	CASSSHGELNYEHTQYF
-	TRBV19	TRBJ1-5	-	TGTGCCAGCAGCATAGCAGAGCAAGCCCAAGAGACCCAGCATTTT	CASSIAEQAQETQHF
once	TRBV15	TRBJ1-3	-	TGTGCCACCAGCACAGTGGGAAGAGATACGCTGTATTTT	CATSTVGRDTLYF